This TCR beta chain was observed in a study of blood T cells in healthy people across ages. Whole-study results and caveats: Age showed a roughly linear inverse relationship with TCR beta diversity per million T cells. For the donors, CMV status was unknown and possibly confounded expanded clonotype changes. The unsorted PBMCs prevented any conclusive comparison of naive versus antigen-experienced cells.

The V and J ends lost 0 bases and 5 bases respectively, with 11 bases between them. The CDR3 has 14 residues. The germline gives CDR1 LNHNV, CDR2 YYDKDF (reference sequence). Remarks on this clonotype: Its antigen is not known.

A J-beta primer mix and a sample-barcoded 5' primer were used in a second PCR of about 6 to 12 cycles. Using its own MiXCR run on the 5' RACE reads, TCRdb lists one record per CDR3 protein. The data show approximately 790,000 distinct CDR3 sequences, with 62% seen just once and around a quarter held by the top ten. The material sequenced was blood. The chain uses TRBV15 and TRBJ2-7; D unresolved. The sequence derives from a young man in good health. CDR3 in amino acids: CATSREWGFDEQYF. The CDR3 DNA follows: TGTGCCACCAGCAGAGAATGGGGTTTCGACGAGCAGTACTTC.